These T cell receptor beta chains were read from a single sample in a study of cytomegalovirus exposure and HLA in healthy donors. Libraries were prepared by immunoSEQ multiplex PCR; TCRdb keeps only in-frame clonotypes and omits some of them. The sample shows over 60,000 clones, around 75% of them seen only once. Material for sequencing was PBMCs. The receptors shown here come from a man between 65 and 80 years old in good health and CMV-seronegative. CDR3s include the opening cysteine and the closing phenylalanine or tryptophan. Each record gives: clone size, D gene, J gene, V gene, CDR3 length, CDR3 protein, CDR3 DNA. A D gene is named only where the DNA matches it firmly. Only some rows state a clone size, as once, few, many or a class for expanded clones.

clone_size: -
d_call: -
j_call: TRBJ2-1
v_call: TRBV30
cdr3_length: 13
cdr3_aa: CAWHPSPGLFLIF
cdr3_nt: TGTGCCTGGCACCCGTCACCGGGACTCTTCTTGATCTTC

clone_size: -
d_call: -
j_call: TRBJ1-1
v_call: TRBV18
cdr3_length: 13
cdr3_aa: CASSPLEGTEAFF
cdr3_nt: TGTGCCAGCTCACCTCTCGAGGGCACTGAAGCTTTCTTT

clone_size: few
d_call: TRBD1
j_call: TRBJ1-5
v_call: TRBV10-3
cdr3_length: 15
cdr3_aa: CGTAGQGESGQPQHF
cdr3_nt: TGTGGGACGGCGGGACAGGGGGAAAGTGGACAGCCCCAGCATTTT

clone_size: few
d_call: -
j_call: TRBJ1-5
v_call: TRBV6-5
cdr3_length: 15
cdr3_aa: CASSYRGLSNQPQHF
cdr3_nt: TGTGCCAGCAGTTATAGAGGGCTCAGCAATCAGCCCCAGCATTTT

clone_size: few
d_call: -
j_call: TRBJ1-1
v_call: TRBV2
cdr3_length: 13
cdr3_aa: CASSQDTNTEAFF
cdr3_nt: TGTGCCAGCAGTCAGGATACGAACACTGAAGCTTTCTTT

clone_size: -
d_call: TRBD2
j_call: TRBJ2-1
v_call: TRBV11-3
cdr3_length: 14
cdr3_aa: CASSLTSGSSEQFF
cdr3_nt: TGTGCCAGCAGCTTAACTAGCGGGAGTAGTGAGCAGTTCTTC

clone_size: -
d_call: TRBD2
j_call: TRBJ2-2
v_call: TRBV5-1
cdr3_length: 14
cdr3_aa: CASSQFGTINELFF
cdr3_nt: TGCGCCAGCAGCCAATTCGGGACTATCAACGAGCTGTTTTTT

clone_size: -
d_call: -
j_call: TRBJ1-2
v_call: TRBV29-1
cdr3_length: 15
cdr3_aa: CSVGGPDRPGRGYTF
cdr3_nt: TGCAGCGTTGGGGGACCGGACAGACCGGGCAGGGGCTACACCTTC

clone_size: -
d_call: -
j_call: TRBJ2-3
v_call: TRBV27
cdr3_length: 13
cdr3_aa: CASRTQGSDTQYF
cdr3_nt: TGTGCCAGCAGAACGCAGGGGAGTGATACGCAGTATTTT

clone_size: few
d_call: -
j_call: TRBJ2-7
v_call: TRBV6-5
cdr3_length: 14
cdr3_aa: CASSRQESSYEQYF
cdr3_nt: TGTGCCAGCTCAAGACAGGAGAGCTCCTACGAGCAGTACTTC

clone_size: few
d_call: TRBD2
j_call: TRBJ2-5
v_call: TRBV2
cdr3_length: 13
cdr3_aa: CASRASGQETQYF
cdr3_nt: TGTGCCAGCAGGGCTAGCGGCCAAGAGACCCAGTACTTC

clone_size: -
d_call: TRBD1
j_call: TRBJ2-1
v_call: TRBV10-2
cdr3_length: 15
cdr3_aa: CASSESGTGEYEQFF
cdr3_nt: TGCGCCAGCAGTGAGTCGGGGACAGGGGAGTATGAGCAGTTCTTC

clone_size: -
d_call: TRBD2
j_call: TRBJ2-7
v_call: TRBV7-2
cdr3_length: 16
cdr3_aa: CASSLGGLGNAYEQYF
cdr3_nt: TGTGCCAGCAGCTTAGGGGGACTAGGAAACGCCTACGAGCAGTACTTC

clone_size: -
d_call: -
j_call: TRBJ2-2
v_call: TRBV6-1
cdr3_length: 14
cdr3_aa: CASQDYSGLGELFF
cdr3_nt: TGTGCCAGCCAAGACTACAGCGGTTTGGGGGAGCTGTTTTTT

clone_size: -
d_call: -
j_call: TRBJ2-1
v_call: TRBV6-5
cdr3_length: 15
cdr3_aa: CASSSGQGAWNEQFF
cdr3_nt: -

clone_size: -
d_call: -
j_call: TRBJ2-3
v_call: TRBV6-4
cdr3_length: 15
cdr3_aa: CASSPVEDRKDTQYF
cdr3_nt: TGTGCCAGCAGCCCGGTGGAGGACCGGAAAGATACGCAGTATTTT

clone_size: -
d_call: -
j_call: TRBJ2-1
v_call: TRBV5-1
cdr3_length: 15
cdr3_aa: CASSLGLLRTNEQFF
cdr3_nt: TGCGCCAGCAGCTTGGGACTTCTCCGAACCAATGAGCAGTTCTTC

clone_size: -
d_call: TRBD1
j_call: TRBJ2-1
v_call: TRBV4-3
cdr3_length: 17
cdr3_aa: CASSQTTGTGSYNEQFF
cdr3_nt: TGCGCCAGCAGCCAGACTACCGGGACAGGCTCCTACAATGAGCAGTTCTTC

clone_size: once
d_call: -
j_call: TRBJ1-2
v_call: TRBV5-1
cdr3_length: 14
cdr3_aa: CASSLTPNNYGYTF
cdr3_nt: TGCGCCAGCAGCTTAACCCCTAATAACTATGGCTACACCTTC

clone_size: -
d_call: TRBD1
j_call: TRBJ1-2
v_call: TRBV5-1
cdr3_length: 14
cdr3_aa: CASSPGTGGYGYTF
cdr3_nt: TGCGCCAGCAGCCCGGGGACAGGGGGCTATGGCTACACCTTC

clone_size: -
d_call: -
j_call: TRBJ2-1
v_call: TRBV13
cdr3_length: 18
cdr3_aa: CASSWGVASSRTYNEQFF
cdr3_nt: TGTGCCAGCAGCTGGGGCGTCGCGAGTAGCAGAACCTACAATGAGCAGTTCTTC

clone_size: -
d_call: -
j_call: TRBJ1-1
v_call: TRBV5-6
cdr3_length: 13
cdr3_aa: CASSRIDGAEAFF
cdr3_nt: TGTGCCAGCAGCCGGATAGACGGGGCTGAAGCTTTCTTT

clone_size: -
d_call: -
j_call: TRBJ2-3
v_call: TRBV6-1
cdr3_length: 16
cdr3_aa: CASSESYSSYTDTQYF
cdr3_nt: TGTGCCAGCAGTGAATCCTACTCTAGTTATACAGATACGCAGTATTTT